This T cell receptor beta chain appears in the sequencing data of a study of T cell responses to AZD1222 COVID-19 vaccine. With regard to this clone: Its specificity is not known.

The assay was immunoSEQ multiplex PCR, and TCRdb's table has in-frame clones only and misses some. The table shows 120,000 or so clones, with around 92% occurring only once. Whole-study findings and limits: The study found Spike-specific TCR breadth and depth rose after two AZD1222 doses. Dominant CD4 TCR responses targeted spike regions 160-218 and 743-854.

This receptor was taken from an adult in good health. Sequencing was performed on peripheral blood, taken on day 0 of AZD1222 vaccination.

Here the CDR3 DNA reads TGTGCCAGCAGTGACAGGGATCAACCCTATAATCAGCCCCAGCATTTT. It codes for CASSDRDQPYNQPQHF. The V call is TRBV6-1, the J call TRBJ1-5; possibly TRBD1 for D (5 bases). Trimming cost V 3 bases and J 4 bases, with 16 bases left between them. From germline, CDR1 is MNHNS and CDR2 SASEGT. CDR3 length: 16 amino acids.